This passage covers 3 T cell receptor beta chains from one sample sequenced in a study of radiation and T cells in renal cell carcinoma. Time point defined: blood 4 weeks post-SBRT, at nephrectomy. Treatment given: 15 Gy SBRT to primary tumor, nephrectomy 4 weeks later. Some clones are missing from TCRdb's copy, which holds only in-frame ones; the method was immunoSEQ multiplex PCR. Altogether about 77,000 clones are present, roughly 83% being singletons, with the ten largest covering approximately 2.3%. Sequencing used blood, obtained from a patient whose treatment included radiotherapy and nephrectomy. Receptors were obtained from an older woman with renal cell carcinoma.

The rearrangement uses TRBV2 and TRBJ1-1, with D perhaps matching TRBD1 (6 bases). Trimming pared 5 bases from V and 4 bases from J, leaving 17 bases between. CDR1 is SNHLY, CDR2 FYNNEI, per germline. This CDR3 comprises 15 residues. The CDR3 DNA reads TGTGCCAGCAGTTATAAAAGGGGGGGCCTCACTGAAGCTTTCTTT. This gives the protein CASSYKRGGLTEAFF.

V is TRBV4-1 and J is TRBJ1-1; D is undetermined. CDR1 and CDR2 from the germline V gene are MGHRA and YSYEKL. V shed 4 bases and J shed 0 bases, with 15 bases lying between them. This CDR3 region has 16 residues. CDR3 DNA: TGCGCCAGCAGCCGCTCCCGTGTAACCTTGAACACTGAAGCTTTCTTT. Its translation is CASSRSRVTLNTEAFF.

DNA of the CDR3: TGTGCCAGCAGTTACCGGGAGGGGAACACTGAAGCTTTCTTT. It translates to CASSYREGNTEAFF. J is TRBJ1-1 and V is TRBV6-5; D gene uncertain. The CDR3 loop spans 14 amino acids. V was cut by 2 bases and J by 1 base, with 8 bases left in between. Looked up from germline, CDR1 is MNHEY and CDR2 is SVGAGI.